The 9 T cell receptor beta chains given below trace back to one sample, sequenced in a study of blood T cell repertoires in COVID-19. Profiling relied on immunoSEQ multiplex PCR, and the TCRdb table lists in-frame clones only, not all of them. The table lists hundreds of thousands of clones, roughly 86% of them singletons. Specimen: peripheral blood. These receptors all come from a woman between 65 and 79 years old with COVID-19, enrolled during active disease.

The CDR3 loop is CASRSGGGNQPQHF. The DNA of the CDR3 is TGTGCCAGCAGAAGCGGGGGGGGCAATCAGCCCCAGCATTTT. The V gene is TRBV6-5, the J gene TRBJ1-5; D is possibly TRBD1 (5 bases). The CDR3 is 14 residues long. The V end lost 6 bases, the J end lost 2 bases, and 11 bases lay between the germline ends. Per germline, CDR1 MNHEY and CDR2 SVGAGI.

CDR3: CASSLPRQAPEVAFF. DNA for the CDR3: TGCGCCAGCAGCCTCCCCAGACAGGCTCCCGAGGTAGCTTTCTTT. The chain uses TRBV4-1 and TRBJ1-1; TRBD1 might be the D (6 bases). CDR3 length: 15 amino acids. The germline V gene has CDR1 MGHRA and CDR2 YSYEKL. V lost 4 bases and J 10 bases, leaving 22 bases between the germline ends.

V and J are TRBV20-1 and TRBJ2-2; D uncertain. CDR1 is DFQATT and CDR2 is SNEGSKA in the germline V gene (reference sequence). V was trimmed by 3 bases and J by 0 bases, leaving 5 bases between them. The length of the CDR3 is 13 residues. CDR3 loop: CSASPSNTGELFF. CDR3 DNA: TGCAGTGCTAGTCCCTCGAACACCGGGGAGCTGTTTTTT.

The V and J genes are TRBV21-1 and TRBJ1-4; the table assigns TRBD1, which was not confirmed against the DNA. TRBV21-1 is deemed a pseudogene. This CDR3 comprises 17 residues. CDR3 protein: CASSNERGSWTNEKLFF. As DNA, the CDR3 is TGTGCCAGCAGCAACGAGAGGGGGAGTTGGACTAATGAAAAACTGTTTTTT.

This chain joins TRBV6-4 and TRBJ1-1; D remains unclear. Trimming removed 3 bases at V and 4 bases at J, with 9 bases between. The germline V gene encodes CDR1 MRHNA and CDR2 SNTAGT. The CDR3 spans 13 residues. The CDR3 loop is CASSDGLFTEAFF. Here the CDR3 DNA reads TGTGCCAGCAGTGATGGGCTTTTCACTGAAGCTTTCTTT.

This clone has just one count. This chain links TRBV6-7 with TRBJ1-1, with a tentative D call TRBD1 (6 bases). TRBV6-7 is an ORF for which the function is uncertain. The length of the CDR3 is 13 residues. Between the trimmed V and J ends, which lost 10 bases and 0 bases, there was a span of 12 bases. CDR3: CAIPDRLNTEAFF. CDR3 bases: TGTGCCATCCCGGACAGATTGAACACTGAAGCTTTCTTT.

The rearrangement links TRBV28 to TRBJ1-2, with 10 bases matching TRBD1. The CDR3 contains 14 residues. The germline CDR1 and CDR2 sequences are MDHEN and SYDVKM. Losses at the gene ends were 9 bases for V and 2 bases for J; bases not matched to a gene: 6. The CDR3 spells CASTMGQGNYGYTF. The DNA of the CDR3 is TGTGCCAGTACTATGGGACAGGGGAACTATGGCTACACCTTC.

The chain links TRBV9 to TRBJ1-5; possible D gene TRBD1, 6 bases. Germline V gives CDR1 SGDLS, CDR2 YYNGEE. V lost 0 bases and J 0 bases, leaving 10 bases between the germline ends. CDR3 size: 16 residues. As DNA, the CDR3 is TGTGCCAGCAGCGTAGTCGACAGGTATAGCAATCAGCCCCAGCATTTT. Translation gives CASSVVDRYSNQPQHF.

The V and J genes are TRBV9 and TRBJ1-1; no clear D gene. The CDR3 sequence is 15 residues long. V was cut by 3 bases and J by 0 bases, with 12 bases left in between. CDR1 and CDR2 (germline): SGDLS, YYNGEE. CDR3 in amino acids: CASSAYSIMNTEAFF. The CDR3 nucleotides are TGTGCCAGCAGCGCCTACAGCATCATGAACACTGAAGCTTTCTTT.